Included here is one T cell receptor beta chain sequence, with context. There is no known antigen for this receptor. Per-base qualities were not stored, and no clone one base away is much larger. The immunoSEQ Assay, a bias-controlled multiplex PCR, was used to amplify TCRbeta CDR3 regions from genomic DNA. Per the source publication's procedure: The number of nucleated cells in each sample was estimated by amplification of reference gene primers within the assay. To quantify the absolute abundance of each unique TCRbeta CDR3 rearrangement, sequence reads were collapsed and filtered. For each sample, productive Simpson clonality was calculated by taking the square root of Simpson's diversity index across productive rearrangements. TCRdb retrieved this table from immuneACCESS and kept in-frame rearrangements only. Not all clones are present; in checked studies, unresolved V genes account for under half, and no reason is known for the remainder. V and J calls and clone size are as listed in that table; D and trimming were resolved from the DNA. Present in this sample are some 320,000 clones, about 87% of which were seen just once. 5.5% to 7% of the sample lies in the top ten.

This sample is part of a study of blood T cell repertoires in COVID-19 (dated by TCRdb to 2020 to 2022). As for the study more broadly: Collaborator samples came from the United States, Italy and Spain and covered acute and convalescent phases of COVID-19. The material from the prospective study consisted of cDNA or gDNA derived from T cells, B-cell-depleted T cells, or PBMCs. The dataset comprised deeply sampled blood TCRbeta repertoires from subjects exposed to, actively infected with, or recovered from COVID-19. A freely available public database, intended as a resource for researchers studying the immune response to SARS-CoV-2, is where the repertoires were released. The samples were drawn from the first 160 participants of the ongoing ImmuneRACE study and from 950 to 1,500 subjects provided by 6 global collaborators. A de-identified subject ID, COVID-19 status, age in years and sex were almost always included in the sample metadata. HLA class I and class II types, where available, came from metadata supplied by the sample provider rather than from assay-based typing. Broad study findings and their caveats: Clinical and demographic metadata were provided uncurated, with the amount varying by source and participant.

A second Seattle source provided samples from volunteer blood donors who had recovered from COVID-19. The collaborating institutions used their own protocols to collect whole blood in K2EDTA tubes. Collaborator samples were shipped for TCRbeta analysis as frozen whole blood, isolated PBMCs, or DNA extracted from either sample type. V is pared back by 3 bases and J by 5 bases, with 13 bases lying between the germline termini. The CDR3 spans 13 residues, from the cysteine through the phenylalanine. This entry keeps only the CDR3 DNA: 39 bases, framed from base 1. CDR1 is given as GTSNPN and CDR2 as SVGIG, both from the germline V gene (reference sequence).

This clonotype was obtained from a woman aged 30 to 39 who had recovered from COVID-19. Input material: peripheral blood. The receptor chain draws on TRBV30 and TRBJ1-1, with the D gene not confidently named. The sequence in DNA is TGTGCCTGGAGGGGCACGGTTAGAACTGAAGCTTTCTTT. This sequence encodes CAWRGTVRTEAFF.